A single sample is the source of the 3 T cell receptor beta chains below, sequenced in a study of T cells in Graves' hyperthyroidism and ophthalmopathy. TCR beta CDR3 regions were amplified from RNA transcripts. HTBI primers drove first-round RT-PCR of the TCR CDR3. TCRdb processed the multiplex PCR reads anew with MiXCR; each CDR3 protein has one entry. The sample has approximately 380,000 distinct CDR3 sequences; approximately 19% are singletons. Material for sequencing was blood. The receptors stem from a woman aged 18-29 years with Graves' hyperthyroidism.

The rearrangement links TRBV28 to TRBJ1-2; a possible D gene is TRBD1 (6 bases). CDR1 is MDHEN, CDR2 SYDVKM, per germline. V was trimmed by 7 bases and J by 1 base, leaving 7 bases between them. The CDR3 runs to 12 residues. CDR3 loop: CASNRDNYGYTF. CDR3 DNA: TGTGCCAGCAACAGGGATAACTATGGCTACACCTTC.

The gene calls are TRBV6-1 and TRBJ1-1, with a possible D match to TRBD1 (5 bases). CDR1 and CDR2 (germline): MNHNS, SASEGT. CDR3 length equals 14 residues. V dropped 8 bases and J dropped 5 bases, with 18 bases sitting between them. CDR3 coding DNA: TGTGCCAGCGGGGACTTAACCGTTGGGACTGAAGCTTTCTTT. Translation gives CASGDLTVGTEAFF.

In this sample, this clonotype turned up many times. The CDR3 nucleotides are TGCGCCAGCAGCTTGGTGCTCACTAACACCGGGGAGCTGTTTTTT. This gives the protein CASSLVLTNTGELFF. J is TRBJ2-2 and V is TRBV5-1; D gene uncertain. This CDR3 is 15 amino acids long. CDR1 is SGHRS and CDR2 is YFSETQ in the germline V gene. V gave up 0 bases and J gave up 2 bases, with 8 bases separating them.